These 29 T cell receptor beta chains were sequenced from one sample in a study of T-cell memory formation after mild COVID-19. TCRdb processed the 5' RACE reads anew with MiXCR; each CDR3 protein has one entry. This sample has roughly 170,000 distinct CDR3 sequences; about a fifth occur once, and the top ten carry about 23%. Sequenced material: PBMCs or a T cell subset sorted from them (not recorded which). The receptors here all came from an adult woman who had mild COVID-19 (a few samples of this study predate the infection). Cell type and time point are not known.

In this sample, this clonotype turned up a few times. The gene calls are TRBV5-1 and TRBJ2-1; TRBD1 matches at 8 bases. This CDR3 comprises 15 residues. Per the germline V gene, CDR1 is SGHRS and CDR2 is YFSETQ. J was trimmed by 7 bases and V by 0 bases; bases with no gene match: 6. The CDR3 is CASSLGTGHMNEQFF. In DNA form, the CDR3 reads TGCGCCAGCAGCTTGGGGACAGGGCATATGAATGAGCAGTTCTTC. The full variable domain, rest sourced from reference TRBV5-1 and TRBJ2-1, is KAGVTQTPRYLIKTRGQQVTLSCSPISGHRSVSWYQQTPGQGLQFLFEYFSETQRNKGNFPGRFSGRQFSNSRSEMNVSTLELGDSALYLCASSLGTGHMNEQFFGPGTRLTVL.

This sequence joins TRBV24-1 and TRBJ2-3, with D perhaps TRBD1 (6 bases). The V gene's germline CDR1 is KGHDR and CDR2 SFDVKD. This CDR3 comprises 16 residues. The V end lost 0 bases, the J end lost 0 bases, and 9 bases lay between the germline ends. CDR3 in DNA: TGTGCCACCAGTGATTTGCGGGACAAGAGCACAGATACGCAGTATTTT. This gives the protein CATSDLRDKSTDTQYF.

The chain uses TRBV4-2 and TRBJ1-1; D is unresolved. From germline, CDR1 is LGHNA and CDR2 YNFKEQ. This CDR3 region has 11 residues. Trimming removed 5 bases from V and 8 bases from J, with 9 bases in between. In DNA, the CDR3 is TGTGCCAGCAGCTTTACAGAAGAAGCTTTCTTT. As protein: CASSFTEEAFF.

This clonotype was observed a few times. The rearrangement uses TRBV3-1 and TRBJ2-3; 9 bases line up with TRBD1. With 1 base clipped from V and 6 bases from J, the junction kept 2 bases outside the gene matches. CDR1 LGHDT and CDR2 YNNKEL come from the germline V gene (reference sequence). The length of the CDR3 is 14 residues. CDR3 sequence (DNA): TGTGCCAGCAGCCAAGGGGACAGGGAGGATACGCAGTATTTT. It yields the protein CASSQGDREDTQYF.

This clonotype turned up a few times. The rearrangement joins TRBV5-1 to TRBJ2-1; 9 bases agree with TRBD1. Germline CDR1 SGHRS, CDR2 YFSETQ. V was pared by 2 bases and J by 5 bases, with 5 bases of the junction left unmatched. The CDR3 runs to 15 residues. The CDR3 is CASSLGQGPDNEQFF. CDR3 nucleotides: TGCGCCAGCAGCTTAGGACAGGGGCCAGACAATGAGCAGTTCTTC.

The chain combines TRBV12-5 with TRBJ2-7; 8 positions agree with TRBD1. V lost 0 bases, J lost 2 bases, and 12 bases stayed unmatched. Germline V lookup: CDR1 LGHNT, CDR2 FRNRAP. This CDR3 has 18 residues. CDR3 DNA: TGTGCTAGTGGTTTGGTGGCCGGCCGCTGGGACAGGACCTACGAGCAGTACTTC. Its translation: CASGLVAGRWDRTYEQYF. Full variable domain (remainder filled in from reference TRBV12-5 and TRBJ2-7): DARVTQTPRHKVTEMGQEVTMRCQPILGHNTVFWYRQTMMQGLELLAYFRNRAPLDDSGMPKDRFSAEMPDATLATLKIQPSEPRDSAVYFCASGLVAGRWDRTYEQYFGPGTRLTVT.

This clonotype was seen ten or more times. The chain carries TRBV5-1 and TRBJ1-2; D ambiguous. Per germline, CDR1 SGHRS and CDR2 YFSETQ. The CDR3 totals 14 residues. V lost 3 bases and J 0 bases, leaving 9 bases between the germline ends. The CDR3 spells CASSSEAANYGYTF. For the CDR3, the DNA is TGCGCCAGCAGCTCAGAGGCAGCTAACTATGGCTACACCTTC.

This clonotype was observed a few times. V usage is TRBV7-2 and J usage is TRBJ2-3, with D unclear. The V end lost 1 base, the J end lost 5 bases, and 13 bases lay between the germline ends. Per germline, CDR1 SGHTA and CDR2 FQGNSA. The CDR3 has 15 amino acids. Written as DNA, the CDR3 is TGTGCCAGCAGCTTAGTCACGGTGATGGGAGATACGCAGTATTTT. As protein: CASSLVTVMGDTQYF.

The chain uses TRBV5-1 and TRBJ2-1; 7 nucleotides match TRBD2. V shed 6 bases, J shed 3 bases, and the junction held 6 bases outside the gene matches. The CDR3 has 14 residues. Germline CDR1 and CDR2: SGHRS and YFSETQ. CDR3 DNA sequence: TGCGCCAGCAAACCCGGGACTAACTACAATGAGCAGTTCTTC. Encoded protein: CASKPGTNYNEQFF.

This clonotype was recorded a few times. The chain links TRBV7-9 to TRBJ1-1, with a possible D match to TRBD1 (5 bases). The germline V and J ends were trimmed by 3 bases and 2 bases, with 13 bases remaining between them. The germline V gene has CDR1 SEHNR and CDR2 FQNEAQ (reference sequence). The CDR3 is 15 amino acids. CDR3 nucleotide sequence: TGTGCCAGCAGCTTTCCAGGGACTCCTAACACTGAAGCTTTCTTT. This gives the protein CASSFPGTPNTEAFF.

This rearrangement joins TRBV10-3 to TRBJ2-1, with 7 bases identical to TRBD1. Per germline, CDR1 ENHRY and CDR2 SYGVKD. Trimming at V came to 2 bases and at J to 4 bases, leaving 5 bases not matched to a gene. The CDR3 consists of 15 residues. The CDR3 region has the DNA TGTGCCATCAGTGAGGAGGGGGCTATATACAATGAGCAGTTCTTC. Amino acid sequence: CAISEEGAIYNEQFF.

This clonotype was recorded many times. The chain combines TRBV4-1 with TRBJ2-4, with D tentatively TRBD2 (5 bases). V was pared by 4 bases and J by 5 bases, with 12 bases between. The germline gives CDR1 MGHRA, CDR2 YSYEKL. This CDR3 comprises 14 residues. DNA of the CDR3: TGCGCCAGCAGCCCTGGCGGGCGGGAAAACATTCAGTACTTC. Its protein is CASSPGGRENIQYF.

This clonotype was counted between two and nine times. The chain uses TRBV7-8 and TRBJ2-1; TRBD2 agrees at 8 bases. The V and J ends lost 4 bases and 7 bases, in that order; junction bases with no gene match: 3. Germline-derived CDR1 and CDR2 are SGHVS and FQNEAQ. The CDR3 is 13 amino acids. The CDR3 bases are TGTGCCAGCAGCTCCGGGACTAGGAATGAGCAGTTCTTC. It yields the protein CASSSGTRNEQFF.

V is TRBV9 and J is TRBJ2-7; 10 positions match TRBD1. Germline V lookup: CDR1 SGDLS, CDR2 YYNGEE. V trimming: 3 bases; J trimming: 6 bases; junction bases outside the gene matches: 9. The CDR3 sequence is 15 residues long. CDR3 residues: CASSGRDRGLFEQYF. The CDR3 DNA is TGTGCCAGCAGCGGCCGGGACAGGGGACTTTTCGAGCAGTACTTC.

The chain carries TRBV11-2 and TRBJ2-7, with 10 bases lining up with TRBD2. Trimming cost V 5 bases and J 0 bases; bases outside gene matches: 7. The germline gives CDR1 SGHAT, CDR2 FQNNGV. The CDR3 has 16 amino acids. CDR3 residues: CASSRGLAESSYEQYF. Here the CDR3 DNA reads TGTGCCAGCAGCCGAGGACTAGCGGAAAGCTCCTACGAGCAGTACTTC.

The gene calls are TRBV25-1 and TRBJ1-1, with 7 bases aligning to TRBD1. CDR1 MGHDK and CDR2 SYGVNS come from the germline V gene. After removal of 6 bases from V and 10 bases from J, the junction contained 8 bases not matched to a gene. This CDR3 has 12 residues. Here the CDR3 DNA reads TGTGCCAGCAGAGACGACAGGGATGGAGCTTTCTTT. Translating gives CASRDDRDGAFF.

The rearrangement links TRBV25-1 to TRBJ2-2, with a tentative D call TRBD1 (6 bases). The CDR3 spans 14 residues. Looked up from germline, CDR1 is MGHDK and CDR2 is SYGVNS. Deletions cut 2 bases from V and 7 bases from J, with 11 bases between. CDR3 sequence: CASSETGHYGELFF. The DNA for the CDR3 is TGTGCCAGCAGTGAAACAGGGCATTACGGGGAGCTGTTTTTT.

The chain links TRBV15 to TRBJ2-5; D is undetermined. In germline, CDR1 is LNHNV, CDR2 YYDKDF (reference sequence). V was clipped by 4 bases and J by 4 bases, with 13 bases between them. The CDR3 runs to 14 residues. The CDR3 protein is CATSNLALGETQYF. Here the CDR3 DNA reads TGTGCCACCAGCAACTTAGCCCTGGGAGAGACCCAGTACTTC.

The CDR3 DNA is TGTGCCAGCAGCCCAGCCCTTGGATTTGGCTACGAGCAGTACTTC. This translates into CASSPALGFGYEQYF. The J gene is TRBJ2-7, the V gene TRBV12-3 or TRBV12-4, with unresolved D. This CDR3 comprises 15 residues. V lost 6 bases and J lost 3, with 18 bases in between.

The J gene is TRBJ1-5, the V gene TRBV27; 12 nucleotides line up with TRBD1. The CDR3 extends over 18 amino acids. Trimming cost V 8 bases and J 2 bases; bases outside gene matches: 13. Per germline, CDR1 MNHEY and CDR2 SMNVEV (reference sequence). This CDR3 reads CASSQLGQGAFGNQPQHF. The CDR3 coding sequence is TGTGCCAGCTCCCAACTGGGACAGGGGGCATTCGGCAATCAGCCCCAGCATTTT.

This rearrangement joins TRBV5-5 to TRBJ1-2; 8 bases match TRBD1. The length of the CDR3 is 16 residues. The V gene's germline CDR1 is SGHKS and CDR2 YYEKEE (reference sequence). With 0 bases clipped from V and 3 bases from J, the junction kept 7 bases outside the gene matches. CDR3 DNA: TGTGCCAGCAGCTTGGAGATGACAGGGGTCTACTATGGCTACACCTTC. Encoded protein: CASSLEMTGVYYGYTF. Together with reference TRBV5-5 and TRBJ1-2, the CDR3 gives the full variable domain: DAGVTQSPTHLIKTRGQQVTLRCSPISGHKSVSWYQQVLGQGPQFIFQYYEKEERGRGNFPDRFSARQFPNYSSELNVNALLLGDSALYLCASSLEMTGVYYGYTFGSGTRLTVV.

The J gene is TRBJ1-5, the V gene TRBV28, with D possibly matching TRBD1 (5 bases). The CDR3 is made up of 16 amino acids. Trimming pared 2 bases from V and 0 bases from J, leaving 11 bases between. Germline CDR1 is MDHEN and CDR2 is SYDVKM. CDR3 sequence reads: CASSLGGLYSNQPQHF. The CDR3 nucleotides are TGTGCCAGCAGTTTAGGGGGTCTTTATAGCAATCAGCCCCAGCATTTT.

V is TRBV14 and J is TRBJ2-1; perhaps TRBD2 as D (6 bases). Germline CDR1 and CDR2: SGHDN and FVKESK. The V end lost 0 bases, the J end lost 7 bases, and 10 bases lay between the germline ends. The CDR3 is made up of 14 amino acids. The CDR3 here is CASSQDIGGNEQFF. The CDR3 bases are TGTGCCAGCAGCCAAGATATCGGGGGAAATGAGCAGTTCTTC.

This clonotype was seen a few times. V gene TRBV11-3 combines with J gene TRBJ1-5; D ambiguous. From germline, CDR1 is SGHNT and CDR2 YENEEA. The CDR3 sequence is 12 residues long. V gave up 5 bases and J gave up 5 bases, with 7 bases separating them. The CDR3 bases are TGTGCCAGCAGCCAAGGCGATCAGCCCCAGCATTTT. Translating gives CASSQGDQPQHF.

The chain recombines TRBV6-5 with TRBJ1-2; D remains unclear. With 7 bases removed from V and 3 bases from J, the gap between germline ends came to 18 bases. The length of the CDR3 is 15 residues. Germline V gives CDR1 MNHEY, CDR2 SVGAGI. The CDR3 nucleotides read TGTGCCAGCACCCGGGCAGCCGGGTTTTACTATGGCTACACCTTC. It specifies CASTRAAGFYYGYTF.

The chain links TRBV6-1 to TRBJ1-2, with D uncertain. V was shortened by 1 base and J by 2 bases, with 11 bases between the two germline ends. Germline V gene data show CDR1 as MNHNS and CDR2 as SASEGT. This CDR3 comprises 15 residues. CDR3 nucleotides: TGTGCCAGCAGTGAAGTAATCGGGCAGAACTATGGCTACACCTTC. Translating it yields CASSEVIGQNYGYTF.

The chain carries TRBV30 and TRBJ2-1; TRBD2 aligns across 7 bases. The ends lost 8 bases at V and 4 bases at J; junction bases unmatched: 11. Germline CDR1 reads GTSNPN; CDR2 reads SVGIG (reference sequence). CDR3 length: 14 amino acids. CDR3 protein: CAGTGGGHYNEQFF. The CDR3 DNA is TGTGCCGGGACGGGAGGCGGGCATTACAATGAGCAGTTCTTC.

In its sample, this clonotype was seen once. CDR3 sequence: CASSIGQGLGDEQFF. Here the CDR3 DNA reads TGTGCCAGTAGTATAGGACAGGGATTAGGTGATGAGCAGTTCTTC. The rearrangement links TRBV19 to TRBJ2-1; 7 nucleotides agree with TRBD1. The germline gives CDR1 LNHDA, CDR2 SQIVND (reference sequence). With 1 base clipped from V and 8 bases from J, the junction kept 8 bases outside the gene matches. There are 15 residues in the CDR3.

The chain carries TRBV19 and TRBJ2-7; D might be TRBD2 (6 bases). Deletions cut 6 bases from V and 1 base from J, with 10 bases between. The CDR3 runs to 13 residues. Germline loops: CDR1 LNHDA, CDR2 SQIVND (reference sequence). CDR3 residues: CASSGRGSYEQYF. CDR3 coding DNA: TGTGCCAGTAGCGGGAGAGGATCCTACGAGCAGTACTTC. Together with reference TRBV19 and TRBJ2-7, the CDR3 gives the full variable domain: DGGITQSPKYLFRKEGQNVTLSCEQNLNHDAMYWYRQDPGQGLRLIYYSQIVNDFQKGDIAEGYSVSREKKESFPLTVTSAQKNPTAFYLCASSGRGSYEQYFGPGTRLTVT.